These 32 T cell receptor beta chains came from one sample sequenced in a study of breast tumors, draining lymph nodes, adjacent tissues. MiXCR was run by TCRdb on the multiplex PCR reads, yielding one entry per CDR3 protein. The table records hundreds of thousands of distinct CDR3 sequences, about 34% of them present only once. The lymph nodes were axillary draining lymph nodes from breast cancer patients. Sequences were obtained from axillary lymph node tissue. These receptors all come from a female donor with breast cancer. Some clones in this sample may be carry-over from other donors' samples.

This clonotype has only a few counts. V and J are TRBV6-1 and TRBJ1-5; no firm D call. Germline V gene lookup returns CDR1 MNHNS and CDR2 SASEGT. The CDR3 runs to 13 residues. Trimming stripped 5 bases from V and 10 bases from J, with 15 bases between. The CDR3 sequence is CASSHARGGPQHF. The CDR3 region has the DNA TGTGCCAGCAGTCACGCCAGAGGTGGTCCCCAGCATTTT.

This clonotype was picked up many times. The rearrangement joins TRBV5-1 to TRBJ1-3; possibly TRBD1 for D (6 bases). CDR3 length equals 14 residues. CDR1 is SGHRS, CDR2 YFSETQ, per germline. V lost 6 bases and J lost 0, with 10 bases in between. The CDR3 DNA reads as TGCGCCAGCACTGAGGGGGGCTCTGGAAACACCATATATTTT. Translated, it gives CASTEGGSGNTIYF.

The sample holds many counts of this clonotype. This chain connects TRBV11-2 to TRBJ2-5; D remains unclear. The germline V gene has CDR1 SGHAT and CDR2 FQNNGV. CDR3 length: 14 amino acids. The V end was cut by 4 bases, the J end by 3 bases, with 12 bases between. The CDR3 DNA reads TGTGCCAGCAGCTCCCTGTTGGCCAAAGAGACCCAGTACTTC. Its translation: CASSSLLAKETQYF.

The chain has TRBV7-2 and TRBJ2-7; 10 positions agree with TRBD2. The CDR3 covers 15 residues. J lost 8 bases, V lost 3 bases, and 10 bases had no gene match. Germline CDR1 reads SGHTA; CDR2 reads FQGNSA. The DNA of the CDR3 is TGTGCCAGCAGCTTGCAGGCTAGCGGGAGATTTAAGCAGTACTTC. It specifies CASSLQASGRFKQYF.

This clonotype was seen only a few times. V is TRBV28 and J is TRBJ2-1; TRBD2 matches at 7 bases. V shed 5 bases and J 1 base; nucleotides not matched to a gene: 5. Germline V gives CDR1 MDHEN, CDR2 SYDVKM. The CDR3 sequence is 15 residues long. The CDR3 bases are TGTGCCAGCAGTACTCCGGGACTATCCTACAATGAGCAGTTCTTC. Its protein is CASSTPGLSYNEQFF.

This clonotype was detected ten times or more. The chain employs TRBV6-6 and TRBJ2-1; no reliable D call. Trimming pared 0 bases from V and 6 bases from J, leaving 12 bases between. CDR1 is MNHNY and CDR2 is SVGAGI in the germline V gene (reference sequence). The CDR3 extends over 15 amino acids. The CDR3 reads CASSYSRTGLNEQFF. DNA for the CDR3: TGTGCCAGCAGTTACTCGAGGACGGGTCTCAATGAGCAGTTCTTC.

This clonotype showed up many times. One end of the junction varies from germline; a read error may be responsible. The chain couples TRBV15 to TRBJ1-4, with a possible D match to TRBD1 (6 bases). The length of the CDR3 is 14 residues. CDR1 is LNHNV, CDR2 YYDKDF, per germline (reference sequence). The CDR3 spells CATSRAGVRDKGVF. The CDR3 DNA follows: TGTGCCACCAGCAGGGCAGGGGTACGGGATAAGGGGGTTTTC. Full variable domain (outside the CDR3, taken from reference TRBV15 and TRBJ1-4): DAMVIQNPRYQVTQFGKPVTLSCSQTLNHNVMYWYQQKSSQAPKLLFHYYDKDFNNEADTPDNFQSRRPNTSFCFLDIRSPGLGDTAMYLCATSRAGVRDKGVFGSGTQLSVL.

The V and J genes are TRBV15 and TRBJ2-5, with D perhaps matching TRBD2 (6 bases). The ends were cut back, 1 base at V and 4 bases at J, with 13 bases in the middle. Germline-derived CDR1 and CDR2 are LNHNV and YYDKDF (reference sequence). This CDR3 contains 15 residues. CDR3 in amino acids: CATSRGRGVSETQYF. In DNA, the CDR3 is TGTGCCACCAGCAGAGGGCGGGGAGTCTCAGAGACCCAGTACTTC. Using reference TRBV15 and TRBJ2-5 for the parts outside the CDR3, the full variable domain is DAMVIQNPRYQVTQFGKPVTLSCSQTLNHNVMYWYQQKSSQAPKLLFHYYDKDFNNEADTPDNFQSRRPNTSFCFLDIRSPGLGDTAMYLCATSRGRGVSETQYFGPGTRLLVL.

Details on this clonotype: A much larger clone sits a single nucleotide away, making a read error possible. The CDR3 DNA reads as TGTGCCAGCAGCGTCGTCAAGGGTGGGGAGACCCAGTACTTC. It encodes CASSVVKGGETQYF. This chain links TRBV6-6 with TRBJ2-5, with D unresolved. Germline-derived CDR1 and CDR2 are MNHNY and SVGAGI (reference sequence). Trimming removed 6 bases from V and 5 bases from J, with 16 bases in between. This CDR3 region has 14 residues.

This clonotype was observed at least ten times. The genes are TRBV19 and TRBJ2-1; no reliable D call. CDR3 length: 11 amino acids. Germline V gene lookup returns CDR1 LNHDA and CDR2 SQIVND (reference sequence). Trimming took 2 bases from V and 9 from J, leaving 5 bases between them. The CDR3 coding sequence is TGTGCCAGTAGTATAAGTGTTGAGCAGTTCTTC. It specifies CASSISVEQFF.

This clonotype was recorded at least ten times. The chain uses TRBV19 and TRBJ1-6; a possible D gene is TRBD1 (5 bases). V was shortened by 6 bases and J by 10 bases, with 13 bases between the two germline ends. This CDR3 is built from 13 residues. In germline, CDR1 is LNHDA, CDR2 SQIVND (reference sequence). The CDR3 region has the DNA TGTGCCAGTAGAGCGGGAGGGGTCTCACCCCTCCACTTT. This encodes CASRAGGVSPLHF. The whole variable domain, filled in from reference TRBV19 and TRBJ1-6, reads DGGITQSPKYLFRKEGQNVTLSCEQNLNHDAMYWYRQDPGQGLRLIYYSQIVNDFQKGDIAEGYSVSREKKESFPLTVTSAQKNPTAFYLCASRAGGVSPLHFGNGTRLTVT.

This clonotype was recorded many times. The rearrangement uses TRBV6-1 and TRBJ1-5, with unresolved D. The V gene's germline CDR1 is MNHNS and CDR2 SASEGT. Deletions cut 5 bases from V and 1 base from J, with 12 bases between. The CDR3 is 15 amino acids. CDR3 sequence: CASSIAGRSNQPQHF. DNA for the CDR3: TGTGCCAGCAGTATCGCAGGTAGGAGCAATCAGCCCCAGCATTTT.

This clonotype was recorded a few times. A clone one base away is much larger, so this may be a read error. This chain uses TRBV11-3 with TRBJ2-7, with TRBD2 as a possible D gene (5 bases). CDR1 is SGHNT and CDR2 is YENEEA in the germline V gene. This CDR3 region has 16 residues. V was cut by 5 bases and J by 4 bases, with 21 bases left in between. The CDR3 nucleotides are TGTGCCAGCAGCGACGAGGGCGGCGCGAGTAGGTACGAGCAGTACTTC. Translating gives CASSDEGGASRYEQYF.

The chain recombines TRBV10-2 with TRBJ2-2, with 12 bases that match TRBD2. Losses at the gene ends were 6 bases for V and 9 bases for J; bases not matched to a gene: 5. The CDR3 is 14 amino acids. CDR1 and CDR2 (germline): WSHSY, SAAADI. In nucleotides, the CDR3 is TGCGCCAGCAGAGGACTAGCGGGAAGATGGGAGCTGTTTTTT. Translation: CASRGLAGRWELFF.

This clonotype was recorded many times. CDR3 amino acids: CASSAQPGLAGLDTQYF. CDR3 DNA: TGTGCCAGCAGCGCCCAACCGGGACTAGCGGGACTAGATACGCAGTATTTT. This chain connects TRBV2 to TRBJ2-3; 13 nucleotides line up with TRBD2. Germline CDR1 reads SNHLY; CDR2 reads FYNNEI. Germline trimming cut 6 bases from V and 5 bases from J; bases unmatched to any gene: 11. The CDR3 runs to 17 residues.

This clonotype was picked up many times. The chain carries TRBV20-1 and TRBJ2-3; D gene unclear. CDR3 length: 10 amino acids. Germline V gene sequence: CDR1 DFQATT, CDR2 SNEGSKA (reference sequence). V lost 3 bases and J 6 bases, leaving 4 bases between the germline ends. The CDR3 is CSASRDTQYF. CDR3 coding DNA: TGCAGTGCTAGTCGGGATACGCAGTATTTT.

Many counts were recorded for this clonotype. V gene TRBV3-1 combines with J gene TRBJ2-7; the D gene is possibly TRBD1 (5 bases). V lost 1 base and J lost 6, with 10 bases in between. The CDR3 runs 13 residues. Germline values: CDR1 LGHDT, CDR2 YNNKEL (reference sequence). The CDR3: CASSQGIGAEQYF. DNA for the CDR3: TGTGCCAGCAGCCAAGGGATAGGGGCCGAGCAGTACTTC.

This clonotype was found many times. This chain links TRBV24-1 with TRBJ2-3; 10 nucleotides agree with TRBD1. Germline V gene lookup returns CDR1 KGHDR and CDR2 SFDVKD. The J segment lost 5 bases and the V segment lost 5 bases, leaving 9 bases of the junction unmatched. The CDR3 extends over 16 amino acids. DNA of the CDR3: TGTGCCACCAGTGCCTTGGGGGACAGGGGAGAAGATACGCAGTATTTT. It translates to CATSALGDRGEDTQYF.

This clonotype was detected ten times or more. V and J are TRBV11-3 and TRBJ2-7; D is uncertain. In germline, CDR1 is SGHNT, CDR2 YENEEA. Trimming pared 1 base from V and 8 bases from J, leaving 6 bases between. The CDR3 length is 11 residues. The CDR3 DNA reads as TGTGCCAGCAGCTTAGTTCACAAGCAGTACTTC. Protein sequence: CASSLVHKQYF.

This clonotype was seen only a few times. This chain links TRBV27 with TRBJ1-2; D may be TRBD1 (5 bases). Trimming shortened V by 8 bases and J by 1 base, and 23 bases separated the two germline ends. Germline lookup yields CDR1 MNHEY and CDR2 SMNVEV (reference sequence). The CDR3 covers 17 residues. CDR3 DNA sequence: TGTGCCAGCGCAGGATCCAGTCCCCAAGGGGTTAACTATGGCTACACCTTC. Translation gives CASAGSSPQGVNYGYTF.

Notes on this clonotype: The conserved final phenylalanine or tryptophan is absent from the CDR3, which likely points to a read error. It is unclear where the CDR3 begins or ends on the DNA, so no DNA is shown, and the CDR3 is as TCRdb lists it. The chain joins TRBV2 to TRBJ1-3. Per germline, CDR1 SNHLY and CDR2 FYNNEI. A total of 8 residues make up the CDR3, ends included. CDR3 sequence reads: CASSVSIA.

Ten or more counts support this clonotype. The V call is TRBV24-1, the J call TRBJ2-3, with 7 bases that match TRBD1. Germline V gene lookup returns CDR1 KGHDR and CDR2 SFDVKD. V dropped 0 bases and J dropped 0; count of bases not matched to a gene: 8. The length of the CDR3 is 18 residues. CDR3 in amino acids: CATSDLRDSLGSTDTQYF. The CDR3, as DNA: TGTGCCACCAGTGATTTGAGGGACAGCCTAGGAAGCACAGATACGCAGTATTTT.

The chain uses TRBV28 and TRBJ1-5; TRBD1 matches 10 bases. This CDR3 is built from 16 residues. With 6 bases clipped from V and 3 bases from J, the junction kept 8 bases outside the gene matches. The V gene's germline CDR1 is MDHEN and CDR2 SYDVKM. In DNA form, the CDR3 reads TGTGCCAGCAGCCCCGGGACAGGGGCCTACAATCAGCCCCAGCATTTT. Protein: CASSPGTGAYNQPQHF.

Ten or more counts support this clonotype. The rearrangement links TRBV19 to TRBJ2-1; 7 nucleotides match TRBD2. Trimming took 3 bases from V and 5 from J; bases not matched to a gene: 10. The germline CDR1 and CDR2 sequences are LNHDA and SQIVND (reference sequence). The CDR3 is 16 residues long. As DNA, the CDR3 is TGTGCCAGTAGTATCTCGAGGCTAGCGGTAAACAATGAGCAGTTCTTC. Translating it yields CASSISRLAVNNEQFF. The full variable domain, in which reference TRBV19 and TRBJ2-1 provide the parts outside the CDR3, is DGGITQSPKYLFRKEGQNVTLSCEQNLNHDAMYWYRQDPGQGLRLIYYSQIVNDFQKGDIAEGYSVSREKKESFPLTVTSAQKNPTAFYLCASSISRLAVNNEQFFGPGTRLTVL.

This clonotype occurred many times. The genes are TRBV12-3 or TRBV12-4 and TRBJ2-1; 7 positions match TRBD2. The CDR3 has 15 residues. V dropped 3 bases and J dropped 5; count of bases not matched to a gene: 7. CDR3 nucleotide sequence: TGTGCCAGCAGTTTCTTCCTAGCGGATCACAATGAGCAGTTCTTC. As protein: CASSFFLADHNEQFF.

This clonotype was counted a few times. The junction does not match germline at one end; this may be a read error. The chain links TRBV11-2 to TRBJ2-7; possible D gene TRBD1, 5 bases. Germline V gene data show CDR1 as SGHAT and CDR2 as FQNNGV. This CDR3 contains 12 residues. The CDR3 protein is CASSIGAYAQYF. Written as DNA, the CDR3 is TGTGCCAGCAGCATAGGGGCCTACGCGCAGTACTTC.

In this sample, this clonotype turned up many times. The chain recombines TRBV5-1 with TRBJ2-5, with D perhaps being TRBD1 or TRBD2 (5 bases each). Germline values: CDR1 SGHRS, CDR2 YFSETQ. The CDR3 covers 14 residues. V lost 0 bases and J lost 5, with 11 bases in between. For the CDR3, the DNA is TGCGCCAGCAGCTTGGAACGGGGCCGGGAGACCCAGTACTTC. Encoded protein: CASSLERGRETQYF.

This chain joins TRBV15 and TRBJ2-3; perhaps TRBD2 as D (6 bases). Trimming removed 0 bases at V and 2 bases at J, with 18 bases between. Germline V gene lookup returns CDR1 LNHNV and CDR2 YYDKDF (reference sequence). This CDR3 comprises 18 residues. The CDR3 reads CATSRDDGGLGTTDTQYF. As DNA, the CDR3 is TGTGCCACCAGCAGAGACGATGGGGGGTTAGGCACCACAGATACGCAGTATTTT.

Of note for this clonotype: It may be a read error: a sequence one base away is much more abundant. The CDR3 bases are TGTGTCAGCAGCTCCCGAAAGTTAGGGGGCACAGATACGCAGTATTTT. Its protein product is CVSSSRKLGGTDTQYF. The gene calls are TRBV3-1 and TRBJ2-3; perhaps TRBD1 as D (5 bases). CDR3 size: 16 residues. Germline CDR1 LGHDT, CDR2 YNNKEL (reference sequence).

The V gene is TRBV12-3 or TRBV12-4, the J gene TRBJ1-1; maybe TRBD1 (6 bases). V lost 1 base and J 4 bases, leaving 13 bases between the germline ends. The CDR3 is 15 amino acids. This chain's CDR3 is CASSLGRWTATEAFF. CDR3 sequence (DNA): TGTGCCAGCAGTTTAGGGCGGTGGACAGCCACTGAAGCTTTCTTT.

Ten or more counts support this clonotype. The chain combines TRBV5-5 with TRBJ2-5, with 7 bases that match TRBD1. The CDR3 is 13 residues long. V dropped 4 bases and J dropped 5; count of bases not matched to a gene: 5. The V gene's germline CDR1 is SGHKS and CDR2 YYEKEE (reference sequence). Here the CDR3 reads CASSLGTVETQYF. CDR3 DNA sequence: TGTGCCAGCAGCCTCGGGACAGTTGAGACCCAGTACTTC.

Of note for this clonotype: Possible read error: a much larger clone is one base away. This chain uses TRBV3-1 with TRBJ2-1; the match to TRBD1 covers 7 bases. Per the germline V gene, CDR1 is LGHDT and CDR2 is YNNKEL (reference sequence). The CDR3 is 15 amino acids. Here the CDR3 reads CAGSHNQGDGNEQFF. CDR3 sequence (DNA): TGTGCCGGCAGCCATAACCAGGGGGACGGCAATGAGCAGTTCTTC.